This TCR beta chain stems from a study of spatial heterogeneity in lung cancer (dated by TCRdb to about 2019). With regard to the full study: Donors were 70 or so patients with early-stage, untreated non-small cell lung cancer from the lung TRACERx cohort. Follow-up PBMC samples were sequenced whenever available, with a median time to follow-up of about 24 months after resection. Beta-chain transcripts were consistently detected in greater numbers than alpha-chain transcripts, which likely reflected higher beta-chain transcript abundance. In the raw uncorrected reads, each unique combination of TCR and UMI appeared on average more than ten times. In non-small cell lung cancer, the study made a quantitative comparison of TCR alpha and beta repertoires among multiple tumor regions, matched nontumor lung and blood. The study linked features of the TCR repertoire to counts of nonsynonymous mutations, which were determined by whole-exome sequencing of tumor tissue. Both alpha and beta chains were TCR-sequenced in samples taken at surgery, namely 220 tumor regions, fewer than 80 matched nontumor lung samples and 55 to 60 PBMC samples.

The sample's time point, from its label and the paper: blood at routine non-recurrence follow-up after resection. For TCR sequencing, whole RNA was extracted from tumor and nontumor lung tissue, or from cryopreserved PBMC samples, and no cell sorting was done. Patients were selected for TCR sequencing only if sufficient RNA was available from at least two tumor regions. The germline V gene (reference sequence) gives CDR1 as PRHDT and CDR2 as FYEKMQ. Including cysteine and phenylalanine, the CDR3 has 13 amino acids. This entry keeps only the CDR3 DNA: 39 bases, framed from base 1. A distance of 18 bases separates the germline ends of V and J, which lose 3 bases and 15 bases respectively. In this sample, this clonotype turned up many times. Its antigen remains undetermined. Base qualities are missing; no much larger clone stands one base away. Library preparation used 5' RACE. TCRdb shows the sequencer as NextSeq 500. To allow correction of PCR and sequencing errors, the TCR library protocol tagged every TCR cDNA molecule with a unique molecular identifier. Under the source paper's analysis protocol: Decombinator tools were used for TCR identification, UMI-based error correction and CDR3 extraction. Expanded TCRs were defined as those above a frequency of 2 per 1,000, corresponding to the top 1% of the tumor frequency distribution. Rényi diversity was computed with the R vegan package after subsampling each repertoire 100 times to 5,000 TCRs. CDR3 similarity networks were built from amino acid triplet string-kernel similarity, connecting CDR3s with pairwise similarity above 0.82. The raw public reads went through TCRdb reprocessing: fastp at Q25, MiXCR clone calling, in-frame beta chains kept. Every CDR3 protein is listed once, alongside the most common genes and DNA of its rows. The V and J calls were not made by the authors but by TCRdb's processing. This sample comprises tens of thousands of distinct CDR3 sequences, 6% of them detected only once. 20% to 25% of the sample is in the top ten clones.

Study-wide findings and limitations: Only around 15 patients were included in comparisons of baseline and follow-up blood repertoires. Ubiquitous expanded tumor TCRs were detected in blood more often at tumor resection than at routine follow-up. Additional single-cell paired TCR alpha and beta sequencing was considered necessary to confirm, at a functional level, the hypothesis that regional TCRs recognize regional mutations.

The specimen was PBMCs, collected at follow-up. This TCR was recovered from a male donor with early-stage non-small cell lung cancer. The V gene is TRBV13 and the J gene is TRBJ2-1, with the D gene too uncertain to name. The CDR3 reads CASSLVPPKLLFF. In nucleotide form, the sequence is TGTGCCAGCAGCTTGGTTCCCCCCAAGCTTCTGTTCTTC.